This T cell receptor beta chain was sequenced during a study of T cell clonotyping in hematopoietic cell transplantation. Turning to the study itself: Blood collection times were about day -28 and days 30, 100, 180 posttransplant.

This table comes from immunoSEQ multiplex PCR, and its TCRdb copy is limited to in-frame clones, with some not included. This repertoire shows several thousand clones, about 90% found once; its top ten account for roughly 9%. Details on this clone: The antigen is undetermined.

Regarding the study as a whole: At the given depth, recipient repertoires were over 95% de novo clonotypes. Pathologically expanded recipient clonotypes increased progressively from day 30 to day 180 as diversity fell. Without cell sorting, CD4 versus CD8 contributions remain unresolved.

Germline V gene data show CDR1 as LGHNA and CDR2 as YSLEER. The CDR3 spans 14 residues. Germline trimming cut 4 bases from V and 4 bases from J; bases unmatched to any gene: 5. J is TRBJ1-1 and V is TRBV4-3, with 8 bases identical to TRBD1. The source is a male patient aged 60-70 years who had an allogeneic stem cell transplant from a related donor, so the T cells may come from the graft donor. Some clones in this sample may be carry-over from other donors' samples. The source material was PBMCs, sampled at the time of graft-versus-host disease after allogeneic stem cell transplant. The CDR3 sequence is CASSRRTGTTEAFF. The CDR3 DNA follows: TGCGCCAGCAGCCGTAGGACAGGGACCACTGAAGCTTTCTTT.